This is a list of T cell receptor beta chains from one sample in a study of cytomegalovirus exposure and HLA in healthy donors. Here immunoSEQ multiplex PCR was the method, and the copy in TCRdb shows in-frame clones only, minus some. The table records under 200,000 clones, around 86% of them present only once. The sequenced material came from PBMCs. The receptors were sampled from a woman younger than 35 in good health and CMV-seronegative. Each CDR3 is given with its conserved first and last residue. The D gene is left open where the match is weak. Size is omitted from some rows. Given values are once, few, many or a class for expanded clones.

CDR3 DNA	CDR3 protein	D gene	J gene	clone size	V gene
TGCGCCAGCAGCTTGGCTGACAGTGCCTATGGCTACACCTTC	CASSLADSAYGYTF	-	TRBJ1-2	-	TRBV5-1
TGTGCCAGCAGCTTACTAGCGGGGGAGTACGAGCAGTACTTC	CASSLLAGEYEQYF	TRBD2	TRBJ2-7	few	TRBV7-6
TGTGCCAGCAGGACGACAGGGGCCGTTCGATACGAGCAGTACTTC	CASRTTGAVRYEQYF	TRBD1	TRBJ2-7	-	TRBV27
TGTGCCTGGGGACCTCGGGGTTCCGGCTACACCTTC	CAWGPRGSGYTF	-	TRBJ1-2	once	TRBV30
TGTGCCAGCAGCCAAGACCAGGGGGCATATACTGAGCAGTTCTTC	CASSQDQGAYTEQFF	TRBD1	TRBJ2-1	-	TRBV14
TGTGCCAGCAGCTTGCGTATGGGACAGGGGTCGCATACGCAGTATTTT	CASSLRMGQGSHTQYF	TRBD1	TRBJ2-3	-	TRBV11-2
TGTGCCATCAGTGCCGGGACAGACACCGGGGAGCTGTTTTTT	CAISAGTDTGELFF	TRBD1	TRBJ2-2	-	TRBV10-3
TGTGCCAGCAGTAAAGCAGGGGCTACTGGAAACACCATATATTTT	CASSKAGATGNTIYF	-	TRBJ1-3	-	TRBV27
TGTGCCAGCAGCCTCACGACAGGGAACATTCAGTACTTC	CASSLTTGNIQYF	TRBD1	TRBJ2-4	few	TRBV6-1
TGTGCCAGCAGTTACCAGCGGGGAGAGACCCAGTACTTC	CASSYQRGETQYF	TRBD2	TRBJ2-5	-	TRBV6-5
TGTGCCAGCAGTGCCGGGACATTTCAGCCCCAGCATTTT	CASSAGTFQPQHF	-	TRBJ1-5	-	TRBV25-1
TGTGCCAGCAGCTTTCGTGACGGGGTGACAGATACGCAGTATTTT	CASSFRDGVTDTQYF	-	TRBJ2-3	-	TRBV5-4
TGTGCCAGTAGTATGGGGCTAGCGGATCTCGAGCAGTACTTC	CASSMGLADLEQYF	TRBD2	TRBJ2-7	-	TRBV19
TGTGCCAGCACCAATAGCGGGGGGGCGTTAGAAACCCAGTACTTC	CASTNSGGALETQYF	TRBD2	TRBJ2-5	-	TRBV6-1
TGTGCCAGCAGCTTAGCACCGGCGGGGGACACCATATATTTT	CASSLAPAGDTIYF	-	TRBJ1-3	few	TRBV7-9
TGTGCCAGCAGCATGGGACTCGTGGGGAATGAGCAGTTCTTC	CASSMGLVGNEQFF	-	TRBJ2-1	-	TRBV7-6
TGTGCCAGTAGTATCCGAGCGGGAGTAAGCACCGGGGAGCTGTTTTTT	CASSIRAGVSTGELFF	TRBD2	TRBJ2-2	-	TRBV19
TGTGCCAGCAGCCCTATCGATGAAAAACTGTTTTTT	CASSPIDEKLFF	-	TRBJ1-4	few	TRBV7-9
TGCGCCAGCAGGAGACAGGGGACAAAATATGAAGCTTTCTTT	CASRRQGTKYEAFF	TRBD1	TRBJ1-1	-	TRBV5-1
TGTGCCATCAGTGAGTCACAGGGGGGAAACACCGGGGAGCTGTTTTTT	CAISESQGGNTGELFF	TRBD1	TRBJ2-2	-	TRBV10-3
TGTGCCAGCTCACCCGGGACAGCTCACGAGCAGTACTTC	CASSPGTAHEQYF	TRBD1	TRBJ2-7	-	TRBV18
TGTGCCAGCGGGACAGGGAACACTGAAGCTTTCTTT	CASGTGNTEAFF	TRBD1	TRBJ1-1	-	TRBV19
TGTGCCTGGAGTGGTCAGGACACAGATACGCAGTATTTT	CAWSGQDTDTQYF	-	TRBJ2-3	once	TRBV30
TGTGCCAGCAGCTGGGGGACTAGCGGGAGGCAATACCAAGAGACCCAGTACTTC	CASSWGTSGRQYQETQYF	TRBD2	TRBJ2-5	-	TRBV7-9
TGTGCCAGCAGCACAGGGACAAGATATGGCTACACCTTC	CASSTGTRYGYTF	-	TRBJ1-2	-	TRBV7-8
TGTGCCAGCACCAGAGAGGTAGCGGTGAACACCGGGGAGCTGTTTTTT	CASTREVAVNTGELFF	-	TRBJ2-2	-	TRBV6-6
TGTGCCAGCTATCGGGGCGGAGGGCAGGGTAGGGACTATGGCTACACCTTC	CASYRGGGQGRDYGYTF	-	TRBJ1-2	-	TRBV2
TGTGCCAGCAGTTTAGGTGCGGAGGCAGATACGCAGTATTTT	CASSLGAEADTQYF	-	TRBJ2-3	-	TRBV27
TGTGCCTGGAGCCCCGGGGGGAAGCAAGAGACCCAGTACTTC	CAWSPGGKQETQYF	TRBD2	TRBJ2-5	-	TRBV30
TGCGCCAGCAGCTTGGGAGGGGCTAGCGGGGACAATGAGCAGTTCTTC	CASSLGGASGDNEQFF	TRBD2	TRBJ2-1	-	TRBV5-1
TGCACCAGCAGCCAAGTGGGGGCGACTAGCGGGAGCCCCGGGGAGCTGTTTTTT	CTSSQVGATSGSPGELFF	-	TRBJ2-2	-	TRBV1
TGTGCCAGCAGTCGGACTAGCGGCCACTACAATGAGCAGTTCTTC	CASSRTSGHYNEQFF	TRBD2	TRBJ2-1	once	TRBV6-1
TGTGCCAGCAGCCCCGTCGTCAGGGGCGGCCAGGGGACCCAGTACTTC	CASSPVVRGGQGTQYF	-	TRBJ2-5	-	TRBV9
TGCAGCGTTGAAGGTTTGGACAACTCCTACAATGAGCAGTTCTTC	CSVEGLDNSYNEQFF	-	TRBJ2-1	-	TRBV29-1
TGTGCCAGCAGCTCCGGCCCTAGCGGGGGTACAGAGACCCAGTACTTC	CASSSGPSGGTETQYF	TRBD2	TRBJ2-5	-	TRBV7-9
TGTGCCAGCAGCTTCACTCCGGGGACAGATCTCGGCAATGAGCAGTTCTTC	CASSFTPGTDLGNEQFF	TRBD1	TRBJ2-1	-	TRBV7-6
TGCGCCAGCATCCTCAGGGAGGGAGGTGAAGCTTTCTTT	CASILREGGEAFF	-	TRBJ1-1	-	TRBV5-1
TGTGCCAGCAGACAGGGCGTTAAAGGTTATGGCTACACCTTC	CASRQGVKGYGYTF	-	TRBJ1-2	-	TRBV2
TGTGCCATCAGCGAACAGGGGCCCCCGGAGACCCAGTACTTC	CAISEQGPPETQYF	TRBD1	TRBJ2-5	-	TRBV10-3
TGTGCCAGTGGGTGGACAGACCTTACTGAAGCTTTCTTT	CASGWTDLTEAFF	-	TRBJ1-1	-	TRBV6-1
TGTGCCAGCAGCGCTAAAGCTTTCTTT	CASSAKAFF	-	TRBJ1-1	-	TRBV6-6
TGTGCCAGCGGGGAACCCCCTGGAGGGCCGGACACTGAAGCTTTCTTT	CASGEPPGGPDTEAFF	-	TRBJ1-1	-	TRBV5-6
TGTGCCAGCAGCTTAGTTCCAGTTTCGTCAACTAATGAAAAACTGTTTTTT	CASSLVPVSSTNEKLFF	-	TRBJ1-4	-	TRBV7-6
TGTGCCAGCTTCGGGACAGGGGGCTACACCTTC	CASFGTGGYTF	-	TRBJ1-2	-	TRBV21-1
TGCAGTGCTACCGGGACAAAAGAGCAGTACTTC	CSATGTKEQYF	-	TRBJ2-7	-	TRBV20-1
TGTGCCAGCACCGCCACCCAATCTGCGAACACCATATATTTT	CASTATQSANTIYF	-	TRBJ1-3	-	TRBV6-1
TGTGCCAGCAGCCCCTCAATGCGGAGTACTGGAAACACCATATATTTT	CASSPSMRSTGNTIYF	-	TRBJ1-3	-	TRBV5-6
TGTGCCAGCAGCTTAGGAGCGGGGAAAGAGACCCAGTACTTC	CASSLGAGKETQYF	TRBD2	TRBJ2-5	-	TRBV7-9
TGCGCCAGCAGCTGGACAGGCGGAGAAAAACTGTTTTTT	CASSWTGGEKLFF	TRBD1	TRBJ1-4	-	TRBV5-1
TGTGCCAGCAGCGTAGGCTTCAGCGGTACAGATACGCAGTATTTT	CASSVGFSGTDTQYF	-	TRBJ2-3	once	TRBV9
TGTGCCAGTAGTTCAACAGCCCGTGGAAACACCATATATTTT	CASSSTARGNTIYF	-	TRBJ1-3	-	TRBV19
TGCAGCGCTCTACTACCAGGGATTTACGAGCAGTACTTC	CSALLPGIYEQYF	-	TRBJ2-7	-	TRBV29-1
TGCGCCAGCACCACCAGAGAGGCCCTAGAAAAACTGTTTTTT	CASTTREALEKLFF	-	TRBJ1-4	-	TRBV10-1
TGTGCCAGCAGGCTGGGCAGTCTCCCTTCACCCCTCCACTTT	CASRLGSLPSPLHF	-	TRBJ1-6	-	TRBV2
TGCGCCAGCAGCACGCCCACGCGAAAAGCGGGAGGGCCGGTAGTATACGAGCAGTACTTC	CASSTPTRKAGGPVVYEQYF	TRBD2	TRBJ2-7	few	TRBV5-1
TGCAGTGGAGCACCTACAGGGGAAGCTTTCTTT	CSGAPTGEAFF	-	TRBJ1-1	-	TRBV20-1
TGTGCCAGCAGCTTAGTATTGACAAACACAGATACGCAGTATTTT	CASSLVLTNTDTQYF	-	TRBJ2-3	-	TRBV7-2
TGCGCCAGCAGTCCGGGGCAGGGAGGGACCCGGGCCAAAAACATTCAGTACTTC	CASSPGQGGTRAKNIQYF	TRBD2	TRBJ2-4	few	TRBV23-1
TGTGCCAGCAGTTTAACTCGACAGGCTATCTCCTACGAGCAGTACTTC	CASSLTRQAISYEQYF	-	TRBJ2-7	-	TRBV27
TGTGCCAGCAGCTTAGTAGGTGCGCTGTGGGGAGATCAGCCCCAGCATTTT	CASSLVGALWGDQPQHF	-	TRBJ1-5	-	TRBV7-2